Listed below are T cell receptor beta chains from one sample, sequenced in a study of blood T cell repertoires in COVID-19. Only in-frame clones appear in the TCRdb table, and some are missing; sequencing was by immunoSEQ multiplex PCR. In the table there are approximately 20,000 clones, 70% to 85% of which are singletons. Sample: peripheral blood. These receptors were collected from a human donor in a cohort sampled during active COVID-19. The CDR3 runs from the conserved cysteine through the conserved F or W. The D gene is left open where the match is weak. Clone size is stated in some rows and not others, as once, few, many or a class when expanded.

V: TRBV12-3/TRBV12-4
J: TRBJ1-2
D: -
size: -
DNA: TGTGCCAGCAGCCCGGCAGGACAGAAGGGCTACACCTTC
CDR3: CASSPAGQKGYTF

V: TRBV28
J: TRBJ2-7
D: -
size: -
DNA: TGTGCCAGCAGTTCCCCGGGGGTAAGCTCCTACGAGCAGTACTTC
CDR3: CASSSPGVSSYEQYF

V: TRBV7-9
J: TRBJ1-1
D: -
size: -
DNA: TGTGCCAGCAGCTTCCGTCCAGGGCGACTTCGGACTGAAGCTTTCTTT
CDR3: CASSFRPGRLRTEAFF

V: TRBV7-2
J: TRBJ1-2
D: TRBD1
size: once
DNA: TGTGCCAGCAGCTTAACGAGGACAGGGCCTAACTATGGCTACACCTTC
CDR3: CASSLTRTGPNYGYTF

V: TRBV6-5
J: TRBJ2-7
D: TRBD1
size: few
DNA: TGTGCCAGCAGTTACCTCAGGGGGCGCCGCCACTACGAGCAGTACTTC
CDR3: CASSYLRGRRHYEQYF

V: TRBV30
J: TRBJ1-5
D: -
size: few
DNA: TGTGCCTGGAGTGCTGGACACGGTCAGCCCCAGCATTTT
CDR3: CAWSAGHGQPQHF

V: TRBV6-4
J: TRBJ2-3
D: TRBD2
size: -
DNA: TGTGCCAGCAGTGAGGGCGGGAGGGACACAGATACGCAGTATTTT
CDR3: CASSEGGRDTDTQYF

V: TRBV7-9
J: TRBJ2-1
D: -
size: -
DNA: TGTGCCAGCAGCCCCGGACTAAGCTCCTACAATGAGCAGTTCTTC
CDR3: CASSPGLSSYNEQFF

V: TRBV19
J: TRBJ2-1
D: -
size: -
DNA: TGTGCCAGTAAGATGAGCGGTAACAATGAGCAGTTCTTC
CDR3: CASKMSGNNEQFF

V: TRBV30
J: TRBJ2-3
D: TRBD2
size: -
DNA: TGTGCCAGAGGACTAGCGGGAGCGGGTGATACGCAGTATTTT
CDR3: CARGLAGAGDTQYF

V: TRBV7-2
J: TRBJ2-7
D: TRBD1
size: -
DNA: TGTGCCAGCAGCCGCCGTCAGACAGGGGGCAACGAGCAGTACTTC
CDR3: CASSRRQTGGNEQYF

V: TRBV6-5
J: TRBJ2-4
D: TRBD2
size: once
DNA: TGTGCCAGCACCCCCGGGGGGTCTGGCAACATTCAGTACTTC
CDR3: CASTPGGSGNIQYF